This T cell receptor (beta chain) came from a study of T cells in localized non-small cell lung cancer. Study outcomes and limitations: Density of T cells in blood, when higher, went with longer overall survival. Adjacent lung was found to contain a median around 58 of the top 100 tumor clones. Heterogeneity remains possible, as sequencing covered one tumor region only.

The CDR3 totals 11 residues, both ends included. Only in-frame clones appear in the TCRdb table, and some are missing; sequencing was by immunoSEQ multiplex PCR. The table lists some 10,000 clones, about 85% of them singletons. This clone was counted only a few times. Its antigen is still unknown. Because the CDR3's place on the DNA is in doubt, the DNA is left out and the CDR3 is given as listed by TCRdb. This clonotype originated in a male donor aged 60 or older with stage III lung adenocarcinoma. The chain is built from TRBV23-1 and TRBJ2-7; whether TRBD1, the table's D call, matches the DNA was not checked. TRBV23-1 is filed as an ORF, its function uncertain. The sequences come from peripheral blood, collected before any cancer treatment. The CDR3 loop is CASRTVGTGIF.